This T cell receptor beta chain was found in a study of siplizumab effects on memory and regulatory T cells. Study-wide results and limits: Siplizumab, the agent tested, significantly reduced alloreactive sequences traceable to unstimulated CD4+ memory cells. The apparent diversity of naive T cells exceeded that of memory cells, and naive T cells seemed to make a major contribution to the alloresponse. Suppressive function of proliferating Tregs from siplizumab cultures was not confirmed. Mean Treg-derived proportions of mappable alloreactive CD4+ clones were 55% to 75% for siplizumab and less than 35% for controls.

V lost 2 bases and J 0 bases, leaving 11 bases between the germline ends. The CDR3 covers 15 residues. Germline V gives CDR1 SGHTA, CDR2 FQGNSA. Sequencing was performed with immunoSEQ multiplex PCR; in TCRdb, only in-frame clones are kept and a portion is missing. The sample has about 82,000 clones; approximately 86% are singletons. Details on this clone: Its antigen is as yet unknown.

This TCR derives from a human donor in good health. The specimen sequenced was Tregs sorted from blood. This chain joins TRBV7-2 and TRBJ2-7; a weak D match, TRBD2 (5 bases). The DNA of the CDR3 is TGTGCCAGCAGCTTACTAGCAGGATCCTCCTACGAGCAGTACTTC. It translates to CASSLLAGSSYEQYF.